A single sample is the source of the 9 T cell receptor beta chains below, sequenced in a study of T cell responses to AZD1222 COVID-19 vaccine. Profiled with immunoSEQ multiplex PCR; TCRdb holds only in-frame clones, not every one. The sample has 100,000 to 130,000 clones, around 93% seen once. This material consisted of peripheral blood, taken 28 days after the second AZD1222 dose. The source is an adult who received the AZD1222 COVID-19 vaccine.

The V gene is TRBV30, the J gene TRBJ1-6, with D possibly being TRBD1 (5 bases). The length of the CDR3 is 13 residues. The V end lost 4 bases, the J end lost 7 bases, and 11 bases lay between the germline ends. Germline-derived CDR1 and CDR2 are GTSNPN and SVGIG (reference sequence). CDR3 nucleotides: TGTGCCTGGACCGGGGGTTTCAATTCACCCCTCCACTTT. Its protein is CAWTGGFNSPLHF.

CDR3: CASSLLGGRADTQYF. The CDR3 coding sequence is TGTGCCAGCAGCTTACTTGGCGGGAGGGCAGATACGCAGTATTTT. The V gene is TRBV7-7, the J gene TRBJ2-3; 9 nucleotides align to TRBD2. The germline CDR1 and CDR2 sequences are SSHAT and FNYEAQ (reference sequence). Losses at the gene ends were 2 bases for V and 4 bases for J; bases not matched to a gene: 4. The CDR3 loop spans 15 amino acids.

This chain's CDR3 is CASSMGGTGTDTQYF. DNA of the CDR3: TGTGCCAGTAGTATGGGCGGGACGGGCACAGATACGCAGTATTTT. V and J are TRBV19 and TRBJ2-3, with TRBD2 as a possible D gene (6 bases). Germline V lookup: CDR1 LNHDA, CDR2 SQIVND (reference sequence). There are 15 residues in the CDR3. V dropped 3 bases and J dropped 1 base, with 11 bases sitting between them. Full variable domain (outside the CDR3, taken from reference TRBV19 and TRBJ2-3): DGGITQSPKYLFRKEGQNVTLSCEQNLNHDAMYWYRQDPGQGLRLIYYSQIVNDFQKGDIAEGYSVSREKKESFPLTVTSAQKNPTAFYLCASSMGGTGTDTQYFGPGTRLTVL.

The genes are TRBV5-1 and TRBJ2-2, with 9 bases aligning to TRBD2. Germline values: CDR1 SGHRS, CDR2 YFSETQ. V shed 0 bases and J 6 bases; nucleotides not matched to a gene: 6. This CDR3 is built from 16 residues. The CDR3 bases are TGCGCCAGCAGCTTGGCGGCTAGCGGGACCCCCGGGGAGCTGTTTTTT. It translates to CASSLAASGTPGELFF.

The chain combines TRBV27 with TRBJ2-7; possible D gene TRBD2, 6 bases. This CDR3 has 11 amino acids. Germline CDR1 MNHEY, CDR2 SMNVEV (reference sequence). Trimming took 5 bases from V and 7 from J, leaving 9 bases between them. The CDR3 sequence is CASSGREEQYF. The CDR3 nucleotides read TGTGCCAGCAGTGGCCGGGAGGAGCAGTACTTC.

V usage is TRBV19 and J usage is TRBJ1-2; no clear D. Trimming removed 4 bases from V and 4 bases from J, with 40 bases in between. The CDR3 runs to 23 residues. CDR1 is LNHDA and CDR2 is SQIVND in the germline V gene (reference sequence). This chain's CDR3 is CASSTIARLKPGILGSESYGYTF. CDR3 bases: TGTGCCAGTAGTACAATAGCCAGGTTGAAGCCCGGGATTTTGGGATCGGAGTCCTATGGCTACACCTTC. Drawing the rest from reference TRBV19 and TRBJ1-2, the complete variable domain is DGGITQSPKYLFRKEGQNVTLSCEQNLNHDAMYWYRQDPGQGLRLIYYSQIVNDFQKGDIAEGYSVSREKKESFPLTVTSAQKNPTAFYLCASSTIARLKPGILGSESYGYTFGSGTRLTVV.

The CDR3 protein is CASSHVAGEYEQYF. In DNA, the CDR3 is TGTGCCAGCAGTCACGTAGCGGGAGAGTACGAGCAGTACTTC. The chain carries TRBV27 and TRBJ2-7, with 9 positions matching TRBD2. From germline, CDR1 is MNHEY and CDR2 SMNVEV (reference sequence). The ends lost 5 bases at V and 4 bases at J; junction bases unmatched: 6. The CDR3 contains 14 residues.

Only a few counts were recorded for this clone. CDR3 DNA: TGCGCCAGCAGCCAAGGAGGTCCCTACGAGCAGTACTTC. Its translation is CASSQGGPYEQYF. V and J are TRBV4-1 and TRBJ2-7; no reliable D call. Per the germline V gene, CDR1 is MGHRA and CDR2 is YSYEKL. Between the trimmed V and J ends, which lost 1 base and 2 bases, there was a span of 6 bases. The CDR3 extends over 13 amino acids.

This chain uses TRBV6-5 with TRBJ1-1, with D possibly TRBD1 on 5 matching bases. The CDR3 has 14 residues. The V gene lost 6 bases and the J gene lost 1 base, with 12 bases spanning the gap. The germline CDR1 and CDR2 sequences are MNHEY and SVGAGI. The CDR3 bases are TGTGCCAGCAGGGCGTTTACAGGGAACACTGAAGCTTTCTTT. This codes for CASRAFTGNTEAFF.